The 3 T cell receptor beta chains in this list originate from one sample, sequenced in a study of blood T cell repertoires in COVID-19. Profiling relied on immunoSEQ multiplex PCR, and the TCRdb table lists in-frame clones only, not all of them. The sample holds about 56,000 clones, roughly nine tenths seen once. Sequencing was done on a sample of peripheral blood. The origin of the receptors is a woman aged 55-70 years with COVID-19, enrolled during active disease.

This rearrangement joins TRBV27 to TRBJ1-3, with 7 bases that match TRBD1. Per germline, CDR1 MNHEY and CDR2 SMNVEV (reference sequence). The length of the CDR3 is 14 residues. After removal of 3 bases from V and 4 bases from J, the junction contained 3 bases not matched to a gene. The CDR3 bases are TGTGCCAGCAGTTTGACAGGGTGGGGAAACACCATATATTTT. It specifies CASSLTGWGNTIYF.

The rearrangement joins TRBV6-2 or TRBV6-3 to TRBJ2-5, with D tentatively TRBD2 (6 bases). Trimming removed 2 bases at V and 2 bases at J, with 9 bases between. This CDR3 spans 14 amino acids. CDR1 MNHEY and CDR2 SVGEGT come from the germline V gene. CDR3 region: CASSYGSGQETQYF. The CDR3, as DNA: TGTGCCAGCAGTTACGGTAGCGGTCAAGAGACCCAGTACTTC.

CDR3 nucleotides: TGTGCCAGCACCAGAGCGGGGGACTTCACCGGGGAGCTGTTTTTT. Its translation: CASTRAGDFTGELFF. The chain carries TRBV5-4 and TRBJ2-2; TRBD2 matches 8 bases. The germline CDR1 and CDR2 sequences are SGHNT and YYREEE (reference sequence). This CDR3 has 15 residues. V was clipped by 6 bases and J by 4 bases; unmatched bases: 8.